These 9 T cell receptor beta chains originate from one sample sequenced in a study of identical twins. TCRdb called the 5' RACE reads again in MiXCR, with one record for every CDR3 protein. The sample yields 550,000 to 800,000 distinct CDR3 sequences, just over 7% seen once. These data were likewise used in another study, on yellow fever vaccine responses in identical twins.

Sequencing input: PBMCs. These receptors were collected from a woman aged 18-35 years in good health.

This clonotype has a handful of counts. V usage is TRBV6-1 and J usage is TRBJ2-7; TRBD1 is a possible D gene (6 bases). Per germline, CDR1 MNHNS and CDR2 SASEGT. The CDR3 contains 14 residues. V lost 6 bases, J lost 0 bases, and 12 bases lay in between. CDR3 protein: CASRRQASSYEQYF. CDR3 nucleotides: TGTGCCAGCAGAAGACAGGCCAGCTCCTACGAGCAGTACTTC.

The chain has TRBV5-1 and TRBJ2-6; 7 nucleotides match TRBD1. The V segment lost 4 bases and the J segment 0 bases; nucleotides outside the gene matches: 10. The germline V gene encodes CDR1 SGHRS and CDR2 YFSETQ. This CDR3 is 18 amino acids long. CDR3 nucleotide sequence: TGCGCCAGCAGCCAGGGACAGACTACCCACTCTGGGGCCAACGTCCTGACTTTC. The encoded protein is CASSQGQTTHSGANVLTF.

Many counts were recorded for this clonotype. CDR3 amino acids: CATSDSGPYNEQFF. The CDR3 coding sequence is TGTGCCACCAGTGATTCCGGACCCTACAATGAGCAGTTCTTC. The V gene is TRBV24-1, the J gene TRBJ2-1; D unresolved. V was clipped by 2 bases and J by 2 bases, with 6 bases between them. The CDR3 has 14 residues. CDR1 is KGHDR, CDR2 SFDVKD, per germline.

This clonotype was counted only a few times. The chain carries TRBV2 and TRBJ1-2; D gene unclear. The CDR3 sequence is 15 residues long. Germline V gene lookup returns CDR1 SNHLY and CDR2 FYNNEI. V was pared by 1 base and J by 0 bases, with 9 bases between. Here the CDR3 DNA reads TGTGCCAGCAGTGAAGGATACAGTACTAACTATGGCTACACCTTC. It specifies CASSEGYSTNYGYTF. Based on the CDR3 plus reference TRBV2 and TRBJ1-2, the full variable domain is EPEVTQTPSHQVTQMGQEVILRCVPISNHLYFYWYRQILGQKVEFLVSFYNNEISEKSEIFDDQFSVERPDGSNFTLKIRSTKLEDSAMYFCASSEGYSTNYGYTFGSGTRLTVV.

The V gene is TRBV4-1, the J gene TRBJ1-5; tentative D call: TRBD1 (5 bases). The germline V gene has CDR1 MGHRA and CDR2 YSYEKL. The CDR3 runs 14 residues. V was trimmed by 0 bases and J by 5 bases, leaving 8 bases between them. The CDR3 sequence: CASSQDRDYQPQHF. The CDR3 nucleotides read TGCGCCAGCAGCCAAGACAGGGATTATCAGCCCCAGCATTTT.

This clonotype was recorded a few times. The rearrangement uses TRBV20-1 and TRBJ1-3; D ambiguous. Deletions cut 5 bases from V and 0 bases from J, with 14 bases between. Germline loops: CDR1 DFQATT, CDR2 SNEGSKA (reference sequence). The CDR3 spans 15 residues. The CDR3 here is CSAPEEISSGNTIYF. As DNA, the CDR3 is TGCAGTGCTCCGGAAGAAATTAGCTCTGGAAACACCATATATTTT.

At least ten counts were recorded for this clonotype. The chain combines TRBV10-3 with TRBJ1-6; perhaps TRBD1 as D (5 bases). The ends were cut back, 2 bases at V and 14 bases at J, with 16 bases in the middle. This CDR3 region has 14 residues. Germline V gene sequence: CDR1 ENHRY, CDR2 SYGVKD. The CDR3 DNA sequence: TGTGCCATCAGTGAGGGACAAGGACTTTCGGCCCTCCACTTT. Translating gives CAISEGQGLSALHF.

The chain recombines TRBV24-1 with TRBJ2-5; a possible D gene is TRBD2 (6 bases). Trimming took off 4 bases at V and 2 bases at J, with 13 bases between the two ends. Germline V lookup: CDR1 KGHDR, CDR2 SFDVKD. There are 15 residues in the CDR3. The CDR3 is CATSETTSYQETQYF. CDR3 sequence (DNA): TGTGCCACCAGTGAGACCACTAGCTATCAAGAGACCCAGTACTTC.

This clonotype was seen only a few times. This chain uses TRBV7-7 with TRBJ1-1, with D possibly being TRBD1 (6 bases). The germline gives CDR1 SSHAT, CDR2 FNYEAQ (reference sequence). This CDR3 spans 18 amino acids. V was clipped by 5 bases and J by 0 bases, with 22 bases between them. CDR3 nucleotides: TGTGCCAGCAGCCTCATGGATAAACAGGGAAGGATGAACACTGAAGCTTTCTTT. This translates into CASSLMDKQGRMNTEAFF.